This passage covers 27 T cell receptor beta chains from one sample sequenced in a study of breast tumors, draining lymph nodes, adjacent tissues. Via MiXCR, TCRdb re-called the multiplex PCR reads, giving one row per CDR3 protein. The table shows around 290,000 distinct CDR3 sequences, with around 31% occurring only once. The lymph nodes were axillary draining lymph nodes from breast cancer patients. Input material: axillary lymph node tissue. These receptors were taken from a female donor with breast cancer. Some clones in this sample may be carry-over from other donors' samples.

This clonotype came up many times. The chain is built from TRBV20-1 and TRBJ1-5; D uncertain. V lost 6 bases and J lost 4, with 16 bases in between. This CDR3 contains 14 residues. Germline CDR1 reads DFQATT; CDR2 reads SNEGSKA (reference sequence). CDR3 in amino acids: CSATPGVGNQPQHF. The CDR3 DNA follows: TGCAGTGCAACGCCCGGGGTAGGGAATCAGCCCCAGCATTTT.

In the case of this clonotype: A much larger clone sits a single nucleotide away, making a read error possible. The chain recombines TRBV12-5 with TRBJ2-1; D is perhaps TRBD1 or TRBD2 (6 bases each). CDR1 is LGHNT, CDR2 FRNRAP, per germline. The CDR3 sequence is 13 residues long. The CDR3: CASGSPVEGEQLF. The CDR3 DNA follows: TGTGCTAGTGGTTCCCCCGTGGAGGGGGAGCAGCTCTTC.

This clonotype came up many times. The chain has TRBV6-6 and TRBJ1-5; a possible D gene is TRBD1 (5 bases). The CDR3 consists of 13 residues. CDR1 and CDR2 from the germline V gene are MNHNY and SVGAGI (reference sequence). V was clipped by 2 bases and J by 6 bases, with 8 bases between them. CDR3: CASSYGGGQPQHF. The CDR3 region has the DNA TGTGCCAGCAGTTACGGGGGGGGTCAGCCCCAGCATTTT.

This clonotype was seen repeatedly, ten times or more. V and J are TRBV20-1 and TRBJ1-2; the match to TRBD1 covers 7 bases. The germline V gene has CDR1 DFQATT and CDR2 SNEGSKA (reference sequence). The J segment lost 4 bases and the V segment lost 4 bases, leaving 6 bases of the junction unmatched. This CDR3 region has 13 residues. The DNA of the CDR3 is TGCAGTGCTAACGACAGGGCGATCTATGGCTACACCTTC. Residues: CSANDRAIYGYTF.

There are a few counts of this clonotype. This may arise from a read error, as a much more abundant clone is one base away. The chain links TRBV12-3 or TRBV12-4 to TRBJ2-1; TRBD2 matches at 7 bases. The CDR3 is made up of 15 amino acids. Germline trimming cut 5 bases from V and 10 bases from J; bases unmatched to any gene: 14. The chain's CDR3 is CASSHFQREEGEQFF. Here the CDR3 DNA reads TGTGCCAGCAGTCACTTCCAGCGGGAAGAGGGAGAGCAGTTCTTC.

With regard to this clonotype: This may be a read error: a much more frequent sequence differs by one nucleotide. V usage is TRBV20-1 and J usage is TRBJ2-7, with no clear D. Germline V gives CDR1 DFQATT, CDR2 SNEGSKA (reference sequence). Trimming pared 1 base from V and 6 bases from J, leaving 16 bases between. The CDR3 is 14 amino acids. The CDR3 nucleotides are TGCAGTGCTAGAGCGGCACGGCTACCTTCCGAGCAGTACTTC. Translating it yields CSARAARLPSEQYF.

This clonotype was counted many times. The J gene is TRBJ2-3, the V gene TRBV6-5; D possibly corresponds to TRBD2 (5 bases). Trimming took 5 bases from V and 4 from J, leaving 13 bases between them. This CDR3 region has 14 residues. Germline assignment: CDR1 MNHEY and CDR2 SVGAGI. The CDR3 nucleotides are TGTGCCAGCAGTCAAAAGGCCGGGGCAGATACGCAGTATTTT. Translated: CASSQKAGADTQYF.

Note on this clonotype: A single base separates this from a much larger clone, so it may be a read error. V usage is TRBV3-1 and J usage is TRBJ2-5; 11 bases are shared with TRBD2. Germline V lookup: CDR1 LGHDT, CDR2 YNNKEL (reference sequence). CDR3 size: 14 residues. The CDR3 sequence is CASSHLAGGETQCF. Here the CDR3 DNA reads TGTGCCAGCAGCCACCTAGCGGGAGGAGAGACCCAGTGCTTC.

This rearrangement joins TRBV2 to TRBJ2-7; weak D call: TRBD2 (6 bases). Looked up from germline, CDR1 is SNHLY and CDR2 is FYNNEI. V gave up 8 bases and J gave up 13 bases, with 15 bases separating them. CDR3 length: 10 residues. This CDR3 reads CASGGNERYF. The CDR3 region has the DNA TGTGCCAGCGGGGGGAACGAGCGATACTTC.

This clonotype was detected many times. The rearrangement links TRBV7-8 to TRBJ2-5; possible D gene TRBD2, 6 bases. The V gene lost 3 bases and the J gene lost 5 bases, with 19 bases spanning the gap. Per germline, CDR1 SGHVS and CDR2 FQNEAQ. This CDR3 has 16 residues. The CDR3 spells CASSLALAGPVETQYF. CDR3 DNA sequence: TGTGCCAGCAGCTTGGCCCTCGCGGGGCCCGTGGAGACCCAGTACTTC.

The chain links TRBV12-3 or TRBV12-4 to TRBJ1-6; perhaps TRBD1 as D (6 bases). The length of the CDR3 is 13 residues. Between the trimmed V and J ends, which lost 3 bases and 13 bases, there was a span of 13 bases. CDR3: CASSLDSNQPLHF. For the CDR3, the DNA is TGTGCCAGCAGTTTGGACAGCAATCAGCCCCTCCACTTT.

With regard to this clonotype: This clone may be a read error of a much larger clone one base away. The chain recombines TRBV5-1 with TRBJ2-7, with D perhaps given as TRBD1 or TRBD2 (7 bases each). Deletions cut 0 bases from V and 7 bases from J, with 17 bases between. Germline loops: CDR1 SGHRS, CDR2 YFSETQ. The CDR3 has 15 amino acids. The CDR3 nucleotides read TGCGCCAGCAGCTTGGAGGGGACAGAGGGGGGGGAGCAGTACTTC. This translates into CASSLEGTEGGEQYF.

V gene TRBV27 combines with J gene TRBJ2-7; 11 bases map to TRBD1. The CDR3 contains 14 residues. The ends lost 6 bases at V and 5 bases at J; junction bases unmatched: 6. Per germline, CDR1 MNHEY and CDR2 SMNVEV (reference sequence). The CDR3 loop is CASSAGQGANEQYF. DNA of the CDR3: TGTGCCAGCAGCGCCGGACAGGGGGCCAACGAGCAGTACTTC.

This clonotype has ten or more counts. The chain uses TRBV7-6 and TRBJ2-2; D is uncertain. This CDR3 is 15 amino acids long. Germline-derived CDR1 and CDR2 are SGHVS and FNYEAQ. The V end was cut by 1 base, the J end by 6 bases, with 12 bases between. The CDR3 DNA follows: TGTGCCAGCAGCTTAGAGCCTCCTGGCGCCGGGGAGCTGTTTTTT. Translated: CASSLEPPGAGELFF.

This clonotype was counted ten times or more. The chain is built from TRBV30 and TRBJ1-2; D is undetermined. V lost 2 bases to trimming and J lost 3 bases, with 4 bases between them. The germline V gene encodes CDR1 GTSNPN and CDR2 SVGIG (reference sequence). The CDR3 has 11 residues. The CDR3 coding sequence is TGTGCCTGGAGTCTGTACTATGGCTACACCTTC. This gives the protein CAWSLYYGYTF.

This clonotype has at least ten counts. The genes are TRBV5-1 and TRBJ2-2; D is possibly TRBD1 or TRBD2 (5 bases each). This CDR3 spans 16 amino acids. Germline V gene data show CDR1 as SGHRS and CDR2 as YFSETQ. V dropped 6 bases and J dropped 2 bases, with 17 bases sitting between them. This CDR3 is CASKTGTRSNTGELFF. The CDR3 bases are TGCGCCAGCAAGACCGGGACCCGGTCCAACACCGGGGAGCTGTTTTTT.

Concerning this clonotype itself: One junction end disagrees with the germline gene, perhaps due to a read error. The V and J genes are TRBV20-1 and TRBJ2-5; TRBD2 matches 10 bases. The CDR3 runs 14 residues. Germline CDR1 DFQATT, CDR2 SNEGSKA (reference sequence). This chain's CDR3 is CSASWTSGEETQCF. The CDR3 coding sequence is TGCAGTGCTAGCTGGACTAGCGGCGAAGAGACCCAGTGCTTC.

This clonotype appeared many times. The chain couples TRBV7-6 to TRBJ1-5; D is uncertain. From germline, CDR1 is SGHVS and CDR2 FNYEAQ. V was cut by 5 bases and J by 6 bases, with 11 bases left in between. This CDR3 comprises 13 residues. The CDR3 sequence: CASSTREAQPQHF. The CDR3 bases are TGTGCCAGCAGCACCCGGGAAGCTCAGCCCCAGCATTTT.

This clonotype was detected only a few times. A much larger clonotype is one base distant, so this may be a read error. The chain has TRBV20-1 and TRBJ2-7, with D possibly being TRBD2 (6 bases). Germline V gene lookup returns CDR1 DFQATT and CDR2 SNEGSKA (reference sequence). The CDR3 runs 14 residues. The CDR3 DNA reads TGCAGTGCTAGGGCTGAGACTAGTTCCTCCGAGCAGTACTTC. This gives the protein CSARAETSSSEQYF.

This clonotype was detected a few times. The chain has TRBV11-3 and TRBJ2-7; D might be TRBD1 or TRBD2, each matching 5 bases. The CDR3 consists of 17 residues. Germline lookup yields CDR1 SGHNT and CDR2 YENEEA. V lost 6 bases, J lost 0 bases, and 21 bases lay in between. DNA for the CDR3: TGTGCCAGCAGATACGACTTCTTAGGGACGGACTCCTACGAGCAGTACTTC. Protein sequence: CASRYDFLGTDSYEQYF.

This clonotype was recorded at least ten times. CDR3 loop: CASQAGPENIQYF. In DNA, the CDR3 is TGTGCCTCCCAGGCGGGGCCAGAAAACATTCAGTACTTC. This chain links TRBV7-9 with TRBJ2-4; tentative D call: TRBD2 (6 bases). The CDR3 has 13 amino acids. Germline V gives CDR1 SEHNR, CDR2 FQNEAQ (reference sequence). Trimming left V 11 bases short and J 5 bases short, with 16 bases between.

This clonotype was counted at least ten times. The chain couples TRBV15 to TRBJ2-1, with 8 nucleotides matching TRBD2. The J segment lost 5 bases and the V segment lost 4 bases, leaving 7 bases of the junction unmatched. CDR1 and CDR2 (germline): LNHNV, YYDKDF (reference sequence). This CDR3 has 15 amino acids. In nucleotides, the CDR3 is TGTGCCACCAGCAAATGGCGGGAGGCCCACAATGAGCAGTTCTTC. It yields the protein CATSKWREAHNEQFF.

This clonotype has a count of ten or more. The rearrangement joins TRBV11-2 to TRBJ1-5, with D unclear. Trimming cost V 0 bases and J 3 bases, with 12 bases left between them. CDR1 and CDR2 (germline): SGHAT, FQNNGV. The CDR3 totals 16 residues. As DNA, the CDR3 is TGTGCCAGCAGCTTAGATTCGACTCGATCCAATCAGCCCCAGCATTTT. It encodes CASSLDSTRSNQPQHF.

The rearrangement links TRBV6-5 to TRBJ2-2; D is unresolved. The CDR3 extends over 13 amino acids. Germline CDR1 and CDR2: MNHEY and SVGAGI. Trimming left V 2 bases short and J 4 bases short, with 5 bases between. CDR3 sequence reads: CASSYALTGELFF. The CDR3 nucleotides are TGTGCCAGCAGTTACGCCCTCACCGGGGAGCTGTTTTTT.

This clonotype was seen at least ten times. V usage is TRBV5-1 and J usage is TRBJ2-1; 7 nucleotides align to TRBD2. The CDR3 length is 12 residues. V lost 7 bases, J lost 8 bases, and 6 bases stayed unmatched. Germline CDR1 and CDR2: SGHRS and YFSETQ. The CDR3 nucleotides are TGCGCCAGCGGCCTGGGGGGGGATGAGCAGTTCTTC. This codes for CASGLGGDEQFF.

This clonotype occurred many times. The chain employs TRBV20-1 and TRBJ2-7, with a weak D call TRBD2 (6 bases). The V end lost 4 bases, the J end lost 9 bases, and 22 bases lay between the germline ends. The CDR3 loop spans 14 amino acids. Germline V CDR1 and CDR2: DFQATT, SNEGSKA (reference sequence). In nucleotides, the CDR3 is TGCAGTGCTACCATAGCGGACTCATCCTGGGGGCAGTACTTC. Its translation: CSATIADSSWGQYF.

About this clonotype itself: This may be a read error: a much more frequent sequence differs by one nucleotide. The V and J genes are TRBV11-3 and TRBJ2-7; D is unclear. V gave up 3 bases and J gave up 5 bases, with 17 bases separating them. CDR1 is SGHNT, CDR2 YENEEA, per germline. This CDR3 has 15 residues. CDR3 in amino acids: CASSLGRSPVHEQYF. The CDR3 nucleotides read TGTGCCAGCAGCTTGGGTCGATCCCCGGTCCACGAGCAGTACTTC.